Below are 21 T cell receptor beta chains sequenced from a single sample in a study of CD8 T cells in ankylosing spondylitis. MiXCR, run by TCRdb on the 5' RACE reads, gives a single entry per CDR3 protein. Of more than 200,000 distinct CDR3 sequences in the sample, 20% to 30% were seen once. Sequences were obtained from blood, either unsorted or a sorted T cell fraction (not recorded which). These receptors all come from a male donor with ankylosing spondylitis or in good health (not recorded which).

The V and J genes are TRBV12-3 or TRBV12-4 and TRBJ1-1; D unclear. Trimming took 2 bases from V and 8 from J, leaving 9 bases between them. The CDR3 sequence is 12 residues long. The CDR3 DNA is TGTGCCAGCAGTTTATCCCCTTCCGAAGCTTTCTTT. Translation gives CASSLSPSEAFF.

The CDR3: CASSVDGTSVYEQYF. CDR3 coding DNA: TGTGCCAGCAGCGTAGACGGGACTAGCGTTTACGAGCAGTACTTC. V is TRBV9 and J is TRBJ2-7, with 10 bases that match TRBD2. CDR1 and CDR2 (germline): SGDLS, YYNGEE. The length of the CDR3 is 15 residues. V was pared by 0 bases and J by 4 bases, with 4 bases of the junction left unmatched.

The chain joins TRBV18 to TRBJ1-1; the match to TRBD1 covers 7 bases. There are 15 residues in the CDR3. Germline trimming cut 0 bases from V and 1 base from J; bases unmatched to any gene: 2. Germline V lookup: CDR1 KGHSH, CDR2 LQKENI. As DNA, the CDR3 is TGTGCCAGCTCACCACCGGGACAGCGGAACACTGAAGCTTTCTTT. Translating gives CASSPPGQRNTEAFF.

This clonotype has a count of ten or more. The J gene is TRBJ1-5, the V gene TRBV7-2; 7 bases align to TRBD1. J gave up 6 bases and V 4 bases, and 9 bases lay outside the gene matches. There are 15 residues in the CDR3. From germline, CDR1 is SGHTA and CDR2 FQGNSA. CDR3 bases: TGTGCCAGCAGCTCAAATACAGGGGCTAGTCAGCCCCAGCATTTT. Amino acid sequence: CASSSNTGASQPQHF.

The chain joins TRBV12-3 or TRBV12-4 to TRBJ2-7; unclear D gene. Trimming removed 4 bases from V and 5 bases from J, with 9 bases in between. The CDR3 runs to 12 residues. The CDR3 DNA reads as TGTGCCAGCAGTTCTGGCTGGGACGAGCAGTACTTC. Translation: CASSSGWDEQYF.

This chain connects TRBV3-1 to TRBJ2-1; D is perhaps TRBD1 (5 bases). The CDR3 runs 13 residues. Germline-derived CDR1 and CDR2 are LGHDT and YNNKEL (reference sequence). Trimming cost V 2 bases and J 7 bases, with 9 bases left between them. The CDR3 coding sequence is TGTGCCAGCAGCCAAAGGGGTCGGAATGAGCAGTTCTTC. Translation gives CASSQRGRNEQFF.

This clonotype showed up many times. One end of the junction is discordant with germline, which a read error may explain. The CDR3 bases are TGTGCCATCAGTGAGACCTACAGCCGAGGTGGGACCGACTACTGCTTC. Its translation is CAISETYSRGGTDYCF. The V gene is TRBV10-3, the J gene TRBJ2-7; D possibly uses TRBD1 or TRBD2 (5 bases each). In germline, CDR1 is ENHRY, CDR2 SYGVKD. The CDR3 contains 16 residues.

The chain uses TRBV27 and TRBJ1-2, with D maybe TRBD1 (5 bases). The germline CDR1 and CDR2 sequences are MNHEY and SMNVEV (reference sequence). This CDR3 region has 15 residues. The V end was cut by 2 bases, the J end by 4 bases, with 14 bases between. The CDR3 reads CASSLRAGPSYGYTF. DNA for the CDR3: TGTGCCAGCAGTTTAAGGGCAGGGCCGAGCTATGGCTACACCTTC.

The gene calls are TRBV12-3 or TRBV12-4 and TRBJ2-7; D uncertain. Between the trimmed V and J ends, which lost 9 bases and 3 bases, there was a span of 15 bases. The CDR3 has 13 amino acids. In DNA, the CDR3 is TGTGCCAGTTGCACTCCGGAGAACTACGAGCAGTACTTC. It is translated as CASCTPENYEQYF.

This clonotype came up a few times. The chain carries TRBV12-3 or TRBV12-4 and TRBJ2-2; no clear D. Deletions cut 7 bases from V and 4 bases from J, with 4 bases between. This CDR3 comprises 11 residues. The CDR3, as DNA: TGTGCCAGCACCACCACCGGGGAGCTGTTTTTT. Its translation: CASTTTGELFF.

The gene calls are TRBV6-1 and TRBJ2-3, with D possibly matching TRBD2 (5 bases). CDR3 length: 16 amino acids. Trimming took off 3 bases at V and 0 bases at J, with 13 bases between the two ends. Germline loops: CDR1 MNHNS, CDR2 SASEGT. CDR3 sequence (DNA): TGTGCCAGCAGTGAGAGGAGGAGCATTAGCACAGATACGCAGTATTTT. Translated, it gives CASSERRSISTDTQYF.

In this sample, this clonotype turned up a few times. The chain recombines TRBV27 with TRBJ2-7, with D uncertain. The germline V and J ends were trimmed by 0 bases and 5 bases, with 11 bases remaining between them. This CDR3 has 14 residues. Germline V lookup: CDR1 MNHEY, CDR2 SMNVEV (reference sequence). As DNA, the CDR3 is TGTGCCAGCAGTTTATCTAGGGTTGCCAACGAGCAGTACTTC. Its protein is CASSLSRVANEQYF.

The chain couples TRBV20-1 to TRBJ2-3, with a possible D match to TRBD2 (6 bases). V lost 2 bases and J lost 1, with 13 bases in between. The CDR3 covers 15 residues. Germline V CDR1 and CDR2: DFQATT, SNEGSKA (reference sequence). Written as DNA, the CDR3 is TGCAGTGCTAGACCTCGGGGGACCCGCACAGATACGCAGTATTTT. Translated, it gives CSARPRGTRTDTQYF.

This clonotype was observed at least ten times. This chain links TRBV7-2 with TRBJ1-1, with D perhaps TRBD1 (5 bases). The CDR3 is made up of 17 amino acids. Germline CDR1 SGHTA, CDR2 FQGNSA. The V and J ends lost 4 bases and 4 bases respectively, with 22 bases between them. The CDR3 loop is CASSSPFTGGFTTEAFF. The CDR3 DNA reads TGTGCCAGCAGCTCACCTTTCACAGGAGGGTTCACCACTGAAGCTTTCTTT.

This clonotype was picked up many times. The CDR3 DNA reads TGCAGTGCTAGAGACCCCTCTAGAGGGAATGAGCAGTTCTTC. Translating it yields CSARDPSRGNEQFF. This sequence joins TRBV20-1 and TRBJ2-1; a weak D match, TRBD2 (5 bases). Germline lookup yields CDR1 DFQATT and CDR2 SNEGSKA (reference sequence). The length of the CDR3 is 14 residues. Trimming cost V 0 bases and J 7 bases, with 13 bases left between them.

The chain recombines TRBV3-1 with TRBJ1-4, with D possibly matching TRBD1 (5 bases). From germline, CDR1 is LGHDT and CDR2 YNNKEL (reference sequence). The V end lost 1 base, the J end lost 8 bases, and 8 bases lay between the germline ends. The CDR3 covers 13 residues. The CDR3 loop reads CASSQGGAEKLFF. In nucleotides, the CDR3 is TGTGCCAGCAGCCAAGGAGGGGCGGAAAAACTGTTTTTT.

The chain carries TRBV12-3 or TRBV12-4 and TRBJ1-1; D call uncertain. Trimming removed 5 bases from V and 1 base from J, with 5 bases in between. This CDR3 spans 12 amino acids. The CDR3 loop is CASSLPNTEAFF. The CDR3 nucleotides are TGTGCCAGCAGTCTCCCGAACACTGAAGCTTTCTTT.

This clonotype was counted only a few times. The chain joins TRBV12-3 or TRBV12-4 to TRBJ2-1; perhaps TRBD1 as D (6 bases). V gave up 6 bases and J gave up 8 bases, with 20 bases separating them. The CDR3 has 15 amino acids. The CDR3 nucleotides read TGTGCCAGCAGCGCAGACAGGCCCCTCCGTGATGAGCAGTTCTTC. The encoded protein is CASSADRPLRDEQFF.

About this clonotype itself: A clone one base away is much larger, so this may be a read error. The CDR3 spells CSAALLAGPREKYF. CDR3 coding DNA: TGCAGTGCTGCCCTCCTAGCGGGACCGCGCGAGAAGTACTTC. The chain employs TRBV20-1 and TRBJ2-7; TRBD2 matches at 9 bases. Germline CDR1 is DFQATT and CDR2 is SNEGSKA (reference sequence). The CDR3 consists of 14 residues.

This clonotype was recorded a few times. The chain is built from TRBV20-1 and TRBJ2-7; no definite D call. The CDR3 consists of 12 residues. Per germline, CDR1 DFQATT and CDR2 SNEGSKA (reference sequence). Trimming removed 7 bases from V and 4 bases from J, with 14 bases in between. This chain's CDR3 is CSVGLVGYEQYF. As DNA, the CDR3 is TGCAGTGTTGGGTTGGTGGGGTACGAGCAGTACTTC.

The chain joins TRBV20-1 to TRBJ2-5, with 8 bases fitting TRBD2. Germline V gene sequence: CDR1 DFQATT, CDR2 SNEGSKA (reference sequence). Trimming at V came to 4 bases and at J to 5 bases, leaving 12 bases not matched to a gene. The CDR3 runs to 15 residues. The CDR3 DNA sequence: TGCAGTGCTATTGAGCGGGGGTTAGCCTGGGAGACCCAGTACTTC. Its translation is CSAIERGLAWETQYF.